The 25 T cell receptor beta chains below come from one sample, sequenced in a study of blood T cell repertoires in COVID-19. Using immunoSEQ multiplex PCR, the repertoire was profiled, and TCRdb retains in-frame clones only, with some absent. The table includes 75,000 to 100,000 clones, 75% to 85% detected once. Material for sequencing was peripheral blood. These receptors were taken from a woman older than 75 with acute or convalescent COVID-19.

V and J are TRBV19 and TRBJ2-1, with a weak D call TRBD2 (5 bases). In germline, CDR1 is LNHDA, CDR2 SQIVND (reference sequence). V was cut by 7 bases and J by 8 bases, with 24 bases left in between. CDR3 size: 16 residues. The CDR3 loop is CASIGVFRRLHDEQFF. The DNA for the CDR3 is TGTGCCAGTATTGGGGTTTTTCGGAGGCTCCACGATGAGCAGTTCTTC. Together with reference TRBV19 and TRBJ2-1, the CDR3 gives the full variable domain: DGGITQSPKYLFRKEGQNVTLSCEQNLNHDAMYWYRQDPGQGLRLIYYSQIVNDFQKGDIAEGYSVSREKKESFPLTVTSAQKNPTAFYLCASIGVFRRLHDEQFFGPGTRLTVL.

This chain uses TRBV7-2 with TRBJ1-2; tentatively, D is TRBD1 (6 bases). CDR1 SGHTA and CDR2 FQGNSA come from the germline V gene. Trimming pared 5 bases from V and 2 bases from J, leaving 12 bases between. This CDR3 is 14 amino acids long. CDR3 bases: TGTGCCAGCAGCATTCACCAGGGGAACTATGGCTACACCTTC. It encodes CASSIHQGNYGYTF. The full variable domain, in which reference TRBV7-2 and TRBJ1-2 provide the parts outside the CDR3, is GAGVSQSPSNKVTEKGKDVELRCDPISGHTALYWYRQSLGQGLEFLIYFQGNSAPDKSGLPSDRFSAERTGGSVSTLTIQRTQQEDSAVYLCASSIHQGNYGYTFGSGTRLTVV.

J is TRBJ1-1 and V is TRBV5-4; D is uncertain. V lost 0 bases to trimming and J lost 4 bases, with 7 bases between them. Germline-derived CDR1 and CDR2 are SGHNT and YYREEE (reference sequence). This CDR3 spans 13 amino acids. In DNA, the CDR3 is TGTGCCAGCAGCTTGGCCTCCCTCACTGAAGCTTTCTTT. This gives the protein CASSLASLTEAFF. Combining the CDR3 with reference TRBV5-4 and TRBJ1-1 gives the whole variable domain ETGVTQSPTHLIKTRGQQVTLRCSSQSGHNTVSWYQQALGQGPQFIFQYYREEENGRGNFPPRFSGLQFPNYSSELNVNALELDDSALYLCASSLASLTEAFFGQGTRLTVV.

The V and J genes are TRBV28 and TRBJ1-2; 9 bases line up with TRBD1. The length of the CDR3 is 13 residues. The germline V gene encodes CDR1 MDHEN and CDR2 SYDVKM. V trimming: 3 bases; J trimming: 8 bases; junction bases outside the gene matches: 4. CDR3 loop: CASSLVQGAGYTF. CDR3 in DNA: TGTGCCAGCAGTTTGGTACAGGGGGCCGGCTACACCTTC.

The chain uses TRBV7-8 and TRBJ1-4; 10 bases are shared with TRBD1. Trimming removed 1 base from V and 5 bases from J; junction bases left unmatched: 4. This CDR3 region has 16 residues. Germline lookup yields CDR1 SGHVS and CDR2 FQNEAQ. DNA of the CDR3: TGTGCCAGCAGCTTAGTGGGGGGACAGGGGAATGAAAAACTGTTTTTT. Its translation: CASSLVGGQGNEKLFF. Full variable domain (rest looked up from reference TRBV7-8 and TRBJ1-4): GAGVSQSPRYKVAKRGQDVALRCDPISGHVSLFWYQQALGQGPEFLTYFQNEAQLDKSGLPSDRFFAERPEGSVSTLKIQRTQQEDSAVYLCASSLVGGQGNEKLFFGSGTQLSVL.

This sequence joins TRBV9 and TRBJ1-6; D ambiguous. Deletions cut 4 bases from V and 10 bases from J, with 15 bases between. The germline CDR1 and CDR2 sequences are SGDLS and YYNGEE. This CDR3 comprises 14 residues. The CDR3 DNA reads as TGTGCCAGCAGCCCCAGTGAGAGGGAGTCACCCCTCCACTTT. This codes for CASSPSERESPLHF. Together with reference TRBV9 and TRBJ1-6, the CDR3 gives the full variable domain: DSGVTQTPKHLITATGQRVTLRCSPRSGDLSVYWYQQSLDQGLQFLIQYYNGEERAKGNILERFSAQQFPDLHSELNLSSLELGDSALYFCASSPSERESPLHFGNGTRLTVT.

The rearrangement joins TRBV12-3 or TRBV12-4 to TRBJ2-1, with unresolved D. With 6 bases removed from V and 9 bases from J, the gap between germline ends came to 12 bases. CDR3 length equals 12 residues. The CDR3 DNA reads as TGTGCCAGCAGACCCCCTAGGAGTGAGCAGTTCTTC. The encoded protein is CASRPPRSEQFF.

The genes are TRBV7-9 and TRBJ2-5; 7 positions agree with TRBD1. After removal of 9 bases from V and 4 bases from J, the junction contained 14 bases not matched to a gene. The germline V gene has CDR1 SEHNR and CDR2 FQNEAQ (reference sequence). This CDR3 contains 15 residues. The CDR3 protein is CASILGDSARETQYF. Written as DNA, the CDR3 is TGTGCCAGTATCCTCGGGGACAGTGCAAGAGAGACCCAGTACTTC.

This sequence joins TRBV3-1 (or the pseudogene TRBV3-2) and TRBJ2-7, with a weak D call TRBD2 (6 bases). Trimming removed 6 bases at V and 0 bases at J, with 9 bases between. CDR3 length equals 13 residues. CDR1 is LGHDT, CDR2 YNNKEL, per germline (reference sequence). CDR3 bases: TGTGCCAGCAGACTTAGCGGCTCCTACGAGCAGTACTTC. Residues: CASRLSGSYEQYF.

The V call is TRBV7-2, the J call TRBJ1-5, with TRBD1 matching over 8 bases. V lost 8 bases to trimming and J lost 5 bases; unmatched junction nucleotides: 11. Germline-derived CDR1 and CDR2 are SGHTA and FQGNSA. The CDR3 loop spans 15 amino acids. The CDR3 DNA is TGTGCCAGCGGAGTCTTGACAGGGGCTTATCAGCCCCAGCATTTT. Its translation is CASGVLTGAYQPQHF.

The V gene is TRBV9, the J gene TRBJ1-4; 8 bases align to TRBD1. This CDR3 has 15 amino acids. The J segment lost 5 bases and the V segment lost 4 bases, leaving 7 bases of the junction unmatched. CDR1 and CDR2 (germline): SGDLS, YYNGEE. As DNA, the CDR3 is TGTGCCAGCAGCTCCCAGGGGGCCAGGAATGAAAAACTGTTTTTT. It is translated as CASSSQGARNEKLFF.

The sample holds a few counts of this clone. The chain recombines TRBV5-3 with TRBJ1-4; unclear D gene. TRBV5-3 falls under the ORF class, with uncertain function. V lost 3 bases to trimming and J lost 0 bases, with 9 bases between them. The CDR3 spans 15 residues. CDR3 sequence: CARSWSLATNEKLFF. CDR3 nucleotides: TGTGCCAGAAGCTGGTCCCTAGCAACTAATGAAAAACTGTTTTTT.

The V gene is TRBV28, the J gene TRBJ2-1, with 9 nucleotides matching TRBD2. The CDR3 is 10 residues long. V lost 9 bases to trimming and J lost 10 bases; unmatched junction nucleotides: 1. Germline CDR1 is MDHEN and CDR2 is SYDVKM. The DNA of the CDR3 is TGTGCCAGTAGCGGGGGCGAGCAGTTCTTC. Its protein product is CASSGGEQFF.

This clone was observed a few times. The chain carries TRBV5-4 and TRBJ1-3; TRBD1 is a possible D gene (5 bases). V gave up 0 bases and J gave up 0 bases, with 10 bases separating them. This CDR3 is built from 16 residues. Germline CDR1 SGHNT, CDR2 YYREEE (reference sequence). The CDR3 DNA reads TGTGCCAGCAGCTTGGGAGACAGCCTCTCTGGAAACACCATATATTTT. This codes for CASSLGDSLSGNTIYF. The whole variable domain, filled in from reference TRBV5-4 and TRBJ1-3, reads ETGVTQSPTHLIKTRGQQVTLRCSSQSGHNTVSWYQQALGQGPQFIFQYYREEENGRGNFPPRFSGLQFPNYSSELNVNALELDDSALYLCASSLGDSLSGNTIYFGEGSWLTVV.

A remark on this clone: Other DNA sequences of this sample code for an identical CDR3. J is TRBJ1-6 and V is TRBV7-3, with 8 bases that match TRBD1. Germline CDR1 and CDR2: SGHTA and FQGTGA. V was pared by 4 bases and J by 10 bases, with 6 bases of the junction left unmatched. CDR3 length equals 14 residues. In nucleotides, the CDR3 is TGTGCCAGCAGCTCCGGACAGGGCGGCTCACCCCTCCACTTT. Translated, it gives CASSSGQGGSPLHF.

The chain employs TRBV6-5 and TRBJ1-4; 8 nucleotides agree with TRBD1. The CDR3 runs 12 residues. The V gene's germline CDR1 is MNHEY and CDR2 SVGAGI. After removal of 6 bases from V and 8 bases from J, the junction contained 2 bases not matched to a gene. Written as DNA, the CDR3 is TGTGCCAGCAGCCACAGGGGGGAAAAACTGTTTTTT. This sequence encodes CASSHRGEKLFF.

V is TRBV28 and J is TRBJ1-1; 7 bases are shared with TRBD1. The CDR3 loop spans 13 amino acids. V lost 5 bases, J lost 4 bases, and 4 bases stayed unmatched. Germline lookup yields CDR1 MDHEN and CDR2 SYDVKM. The CDR3 bases are TGTGCCAGCAGTCCGGGACAGCGCACTGAAGCTTTCTTT. This codes for CASSPGQRTEAFF.

This clone was picked up a small number of times. This rearrangement joins TRBV15 to TRBJ1-5; TRBD1 matches 11 bases. The germline V gene has CDR1 LNHNV and CDR2 YYDKDF (reference sequence). V lost 1 base, J lost 6 bases, and 5 bases stayed unmatched. The CDR3 has 16 residues. The CDR3 sequence is CATSRGTGGESQPQHF. The CDR3 nucleotides read TGTGCCACCAGCAGAGGGACAGGGGGCGAGAGTCAGCCCCAGCATTTT.

The gene calls are TRBV4-2 and TRBJ2-3; tentatively, D is TRBD1 (6 bases). V was clipped by 1 base and J by 0 bases, with 14 bases between them. The CDR3 extends over 17 amino acids. Germline CDR1 is LGHNA and CDR2 is YNFKEQ. CDR3 coding DNA: TGTGCCAGCAGCCAAGTCGCAGGGGTTCCTAGCACAGATACGCAGTATTTT. Translation gives CASSQVAGVPSTDTQYF.

The V and J genes are TRBV9 and TRBJ2-7, with D possibly being TRBD2 (6 bases). CDR1 and CDR2 (germline): SGDLS, YYNGEE. V was cut by 0 bases and J by 0 bases, with 13 bases left in between. The CDR3 is 16 residues long. This CDR3 is CASSVAGGFSSYEQYF. CDR3 bases: TGTGCCAGCAGCGTAGCTGGGGGGTTTAGCTCCTACGAGCAGTACTTC.

The genes are TRBV28 and TRBJ1-4; D might be TRBD1 (5 bases). Per germline, CDR1 MDHEN and CDR2 SYDVKM. The V end lost 2 bases, the J end lost 7 bases, and 11 bases lay between the germline ends. This CDR3 is 14 amino acids long. The chain's CDR3 is CASSLLREVEKLFF. CDR3 in DNA: TGTGCCAGCAGTTTACTCAGGGAGGTTGAAAAACTGTTTTTT.

This chain connects TRBV7-9 to TRBJ1-2; 8 nucleotides match TRBD1. Germline trimming cut 5 bases from V and 6 bases from J; bases unmatched to any gene: 5. From germline, CDR1 is SEHNR and CDR2 FQNEAQ (reference sequence). The CDR3 sequence is 13 residues long. The CDR3 protein is CASSRQGNNGYTF. The CDR3 nucleotides are TGTGCCAGCAGCCGACAGGGGAATAATGGCTACACCTTC.

The gene calls are TRBV5-1 and TRBJ2-3, with D hard to call. V was pared by 4 bases and J by 3 bases, with 18 bases between. Germline CDR1 and CDR2: SGHRS and YFSETQ. CDR3 length: 16 amino acids. The CDR3 reads CASSPHGLTTTDTQYF. As DNA, the CDR3 is TGCGCCAGCAGCCCCCACGGTCTAACTACAACAGATACGCAGTATTTT.

The V gene is TRBV20-1, the J gene TRBJ2-7; the D is unclear. CDR3 length: 11 amino acids. Trimming took 7 bases from V and 3 from J, leaving 10 bases between them. Germline CDR1 and CDR2: DFQATT and SNEGSKA (reference sequence). The CDR3 nucleotides read TGCAGTGTCGACGGGTACTACGAGCAGTACTTC. Translating gives CSVDGYYEQYF.

On this clone: The identical CDR3 is also encoded by other nucleotide sequences in the sample. The genes are TRBV9 and TRBJ2-2; the D is unclear. The germline V and J ends were trimmed by 0 bases and 5 bases, with 5 bases remaining between them. Germline V lookup: CDR1 SGDLS, CDR2 YYNGEE. The CDR3 loop spans 13 amino acids. CDR3 DNA sequence: TGTGCCAGCAGCGTAGTCTCGACCGGGGAGCTGTTTTTT. This sequence encodes CASSVVSTGELFF.